Sequencing of this TCR beta chain was carried out in a study of T-cell memory formation after mild COVID-19. In germline, CDR1 is MNHEY, CDR2 SMNVEV (reference sequence). The V gene end was trimmed by 3 bases and the J gene end by 4 bases; junction bases not matched to a gene: 3. The CDR3 is 14 amino acids. Via MiXCR, TCRdb re-called the 5' RACE reads, giving one row per CDR3 protein. Altogether approximately 340,000 distinct CDR3 sequences are present, approximately 13% being singletons, with the ten largest covering about 22%. The material sequenced was PBMCs or a T cell subset sorted from them (not recorded which). The chain uses TRBV27 and TRBJ2-7; TRBD1 matches at 10 bases. The sequence was obtained from a man between 18 and 29 years old who had mild COVID-19 (a few samples of this study predate the infection). Cell type and time point are not known. The CDR3 region is CASSFAGQGYEQYV. The CDR3 bases are TGTGCCAGCAGTTTCGCGGGACAGGGGTACGAGCAGTACGTC.